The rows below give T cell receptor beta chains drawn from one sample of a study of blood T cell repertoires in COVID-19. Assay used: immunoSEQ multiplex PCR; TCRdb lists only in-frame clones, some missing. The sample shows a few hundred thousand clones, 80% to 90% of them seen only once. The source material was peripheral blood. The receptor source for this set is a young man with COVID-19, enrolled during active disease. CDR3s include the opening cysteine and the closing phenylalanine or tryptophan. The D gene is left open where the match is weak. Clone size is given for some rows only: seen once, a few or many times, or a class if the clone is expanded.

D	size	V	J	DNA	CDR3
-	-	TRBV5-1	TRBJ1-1	TGCGCCAGAAACGGACTCTGGAACACTGAAGCTTTCTTT	CARNGLWNTEAFF
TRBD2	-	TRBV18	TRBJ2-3	TGTGCCAGCTCACCGGGACTAGCGGTCGATACGCAGTATTTT	CASSPGLAVDTQYF
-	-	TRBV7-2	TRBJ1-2	TGTGCCAGCAGCTTAGACGGGGGGGGCGTCTATGGCTACACCTTC	CASSLDGGGVYGYTF
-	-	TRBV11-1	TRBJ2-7	TGTGCCAGCAGCCCTGGACAGTCCCGCGCCTACGAGCAGTACTTC	CASSPGQSRAYEQYF
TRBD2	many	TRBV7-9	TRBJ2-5	TGTGCCAGCAGCTTATGGTCGGGAGGGCCTGCGGAGACCCAGTACTTC	CASSLWSGGPAETQYF
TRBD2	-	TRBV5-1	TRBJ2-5	TGCGCCAGCAGCGAGAGCGGGGGGGCCGGTGAGACCCAGTACTTC	CASSESGGAGETQYF
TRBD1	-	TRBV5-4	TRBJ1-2	TGTGCCAGCAGCTATCGGACAGGGGGTAATGGCTACACCTTC	CASSYRTGGNGYTF
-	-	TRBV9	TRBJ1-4	TGTGCCAGCAGCGTAGGCGGGGGGGAAAAACTGTTTTTT	CASSVGGGEKLFF
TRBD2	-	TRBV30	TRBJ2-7	TGTGCCTGGAATCGTCTAGCGGGAACGTACGAGCAGTACTTC	CAWNRLAGTYEQYF
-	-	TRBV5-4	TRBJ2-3	TGTGCCAGCAGCTTCGCCCGGACGACTAGTCCTGCTGCGGATACGCAGTATTTT	CASSFARTTSPAADTQYF
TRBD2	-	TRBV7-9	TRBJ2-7	TGTGCCAGCAGCCCGACTAGCGGGACTGTCGCCTACGAGCAGTACTTC	CASSPTSGTVAYEQYF